The clone carrying this TCR beta chain occurred many times. No antigen is known for it. This record belongs to a study of CD8 T cells in ankylosing spondylitis. Germline values: CDR1 SGDLS, CDR2 YYNGEE. The CDR3 runs to 15 residues. Unmatched junction bases numbered 7, after V lost 4 bases and J lost 2 bases. Each CDR3 protein gets one entry after TCRdb re-called the 5' RACE reads with MiXCR. Of roughly 39,000 distinct CDR3 sequences listed, roughly 2.5% are singletons. Regarding the study as a whole: It appeared that ankylosing spondylitis blood was characterized by a TCR beta motif of fewer than 10 highly homologous variants.

The sample comprised blood, either unsorted or a sorted T cell fraction (not recorded which). V is TRBV9 and J is TRBJ2-3; 7 bases match TRBD2. The sequence was collected from a male donor with ankylosing spondylitis or in good health (not recorded which). DNA of the CDR3: TGTGCCAGCAGCACGGTAGCGGGTTTCACAGATACGCAGTATTTT. Translation: CASSTVAGFTDTQYF.